This T cell receptor beta chain was documented in a study of blood T cells in healthy people across ages. The study, taken as a whole, reports: Long-lived donors carried more naive CD4+ cells and greater diversity than aged donors.

PCR was performed a second time for roughly 7 to 11 cycles using a sample-barcoded 5' primer and a J-beta primer mix. TCRdb re-called the 5' RACE reads with MiXCR, one entry per CDR3 protein. The table includes hundreds of thousands of distinct CDR3 sequences, approximately 52% detected once. This clonotype has ten or more counts. What it binds is not known. Trimming cost V 6 bases and J 0 bases; bases outside gene matches: 5. Germline CDR1 MNHNY, CDR2 SVGAGI (reference sequence). The CDR3 covers 14 residues. The TCR was taken from a woman of 80 years or more in good health. The sample comprised blood. The chain has TRBV6-6 and TRBJ2-7; 7 positions agree with TRBD2. The CDR3 here is CASRDGGSSYEQYF. DNA for the CDR3: TGTGCCAGCAGGGACGGGGGGAGCTCCTACGAGCAGTACTTC.